This T cell receptor beta chain came from a study of OX40 agonist ivuxolimab in advanced cancers. The overall study: Partial responses were observed in three patients, of whom one had hepatocellular carcinoma and two had cutaneous melanoma.

Points from the study as a whole: Undetermined was the antigen specificity of the expanded peripheral T cells. Near-lowest levels of clonal expansion characterized partial responders at 0.1-3.0 mg/kg.

The sample holds one count of this clone. What it recognizes is unknown. Data came from immunoSEQ multiplex PCR; TCRdb stores just in-frame clones and leaves some out. Of 100,000 to 110,000 clones in the sample, 80% to 95% were seen once. CDR1 and CDR2 (germline): LNHDA, SQIVND (reference sequence). This CDR3 has 14 residues. V dropped 5 bases and J dropped 0 bases, with 8 bases sitting between them. Sample: CD4+ or CD8+ T cells sorted from blood, taken in a trial of the OX40 agonist ivuxolimab. The receptor comes from an adult with an advanced solid tumor such as melanoma, head and neck, liver or kidney cancer. This chain connects TRBV19 to TRBJ1-5, with D hard to call. The CDR3 sequence: CASSPGYSNQPQHF. CDR3 DNA: TGTGCCAGTAGTCCGGGTTATAGCAATCAGCCCCAGCATTTT.